Listed below are T cell receptor beta chains from one sample, sequenced in a study of identical twins. TCRdb itself ran the 5' RACE reads through MiXCR, one entry per CDR3 protein. Found here are approximately 190,000 distinct CDR3 sequences, around a sixth of them singletons; the top ten hold 35% to 50%. This same sample was also part of a study on T cells expressing NK-cell markers.

Input material: CD8+ T cells sorted from blood. These receptors originate from a woman under 30 in good health. Each CDR3 is given with its conserved first and last residue.

cdr3_aa j_call v_call
CASSPTGQVNEKLFF TRBJ1-4 TRBV9
CSAEIAGGNNEQFF TRBJ2-1 TRBV29-1
CASRKTGTRDVGQYF TRBJ2-5 TRBV6-2/TRBV6-3
CASRRAGMNTEAFF TRBJ1-1 TRBV27
CASSRTAGPVSSYEQYF TRBJ2-7 TRBV5-1
CSVAGPSAETQYF TRBJ2-5 TRBV29-1
CASSDSSGNEQFF TRBJ2-1 TRBV2
CASSVGGETQYF TRBJ2-5 TRBV9
CASSFVRRVETQYF TRBJ2-5 TRBV5-1
CAINGGNEQFF TRBJ2-1 TRBV10-3
CASSPGRILGVNSPLHF TRBJ1-6 TRBV3-1
CASSHVDTQYF TRBJ2-3 TRBV9
CAISETGQENSGANVLTF TRBJ2-6 TRBV10-3
CASSYRGTGELFF TRBJ2-2 TRBV6-2/TRBV6-3
CASSPGRASYEQYF TRBJ2-7 TRBV10-2
CASSLTISGRLYNEQFF TRBJ2-1 TRBV7-8
CASSTLQGLSYEQYF TRBJ2-7 TRBV12-3/TRBV12-4
CASSLGAGNNSPLHF TRBJ1-6 TRBV5-1
CSVPQNTEAFF TRBJ1-1 TRBV29-1
CASSFGRYNEQFF TRBJ2-1 TRBV12-3/TRBV12-4
CATSEGTGDTDTQYF TRBJ2-3 TRBV24-1
CASSLGQGDEQFF TRBJ2-1 TRBV5-6
CATSRAGNEQFF TRBJ2-1 TRBV15
CASSHWTGVEDEQFF TRBJ2-1 TRBV5-4
CASSYGTGKSSTF TRBJ1-2 TRBV12-3/TRBV12-4
CGGRGSRGYTF TRBJ1-2 TRBV20-1
CASSIQVNTEAFF TRBJ1-1 TRBV12-3/TRBV12-4
CSALTGKSSYNEQFF TRBJ2-1 TRBV20-1
CSVDGTSGGTYQETQYF TRBJ2-5 TRBV29-1
CASSEAKARGWGEKLFF TRBJ1-4 TRBV2
CASSSQYSTGSYEQYF TRBJ2-7 TRBV6-2/TRBV6-3
CSARLLREQYF TRBJ2-7 TRBV20-1
CATSSYPAQETQYF TRBJ2-5 TRBV15
CASQNYDDRANEKLFF TRBJ1-4 TRBV7-9
CASSLSGPGETQYF TRBJ2-5 TRBV7-9
CASSQGLTTGSYEQYF TRBJ2-7 TRBV14
CASSQGAGTYEQYF TRBJ2-7 TRBV4-3
CASSVDRDGNTGELFF TRBJ2-2 TRBV9
CASSVATGGPHGYTF TRBJ1-2 TRBV9
CASSSSAWETQYF TRBJ2-5 TRBV7-6
CASSPSPSQDTQYF TRBJ2-3 TRBV6-2/TRBV6-3
CASSPRRLVETDTQYF TRBJ2-3 TRBV7-9
CASSQPYTDQPQHF TRBJ1-5 TRBV7-3
CASSVGSGPYNEQFF TRBJ2-1 TRBV9
CASGLPRAGGGEPGELFF TRBJ2-2 TRBV5-1
CASSVQGTPFEQYF TRBJ2-7 TRBV9
CASSYRAPYEQYF TRBJ2-7 TRBV27
CASSLPSAVYNEQFF TRBJ2-1 TRBV7-9
CASSPTTGPTYEQYF TRBJ2-7 TRBV7-9
CASSPDGSGTEAFF TRBJ1-1 TRBV9
CASSLNSGGGEKLFF TRBJ1-4 TRBV5-1
CSATNDSYRFF TRBJ2-1 TRBV20-1
CASSQDQRGASNEQFF TRBJ2-1 TRBV4-2
CASSLTSGGVGNEQFF TRBJ2-1 TRBV27
CSARQGWFPYNSPLHF TRBJ1-6 TRBV20-1
CASSLGGPFYNEQFF TRBJ2-1 TRBV6-5
CASSLEVSLSYNSPLHF TRBJ1-6 TRBV12-3/TRBV12-4
CSARQGVEQFF TRBJ2-1 TRBV20-1